The present T cell receptor beta chain was sequenced within a study of tumor and adjacent non-tumor tissue in lung cancer. Regarding the study as a whole: TCR diversity was significantly greater in tumor than normal lung tissue.

Three rounds of nested PCR, following a modified ARM-PCR protocol, produced the TCRbeta library. TCRdb re-analysed the multiplex PCR reads in MiXCR, keeping a single row per CDR3 protein. The repertoire has tens of thousands of distinct CDR3 sequences, 55% to 75% of them found once; the top ten carry about 9.5%. This clonotype showed up just once. Its cognate antigen is unknown. One end of the junction varies from germline; a read error may be responsible. RNA was extracted from bulk tissue without any cell sorting. The sequencing sample was made of lung tumor tissue. The source is a woman in her thirties or forties with non-small cell lung cancer.

In DNA form, the CDR3 reads TGTGCCAGCAGCCAATATCCCCCGGCGGGGTTGGGTAATTCACCCCTCCACTTC. Protein sequence: CASSQYPPAGLGNSPLHF. The V and J genes are TRBV4-2 and TRBJ1-6; D unclear. CDR1 LGHNA and CDR2 YNFKEQ come from the germline V gene. The CDR3 has 18 amino acids.